Listed here is a single T cell receptor (beta chain). This specimen belongs to a study of T cell changes during pregnancy in multiple sclerosis. Sequencing was performed with immunoSEQ multiplex PCR; in TCRdb, only in-frame clones are kept and a portion is missing. The table lists over 40,000 clones, more than 85% of them singletons. The ends were cut back, 5 bases at V and 4 bases at J, with 18 bases in the middle. Germline V lookup: CDR1 SGHTA, CDR2 FQGTGA. The CDR3 has 17 residues. The sample consisted of peripheral blood, taken in the third trimester of pregnancy. This sequence was found in a female donor with multiple sclerosis, enrolled in a pregnancy study. The chain has TRBV7-3 and TRBJ2-6; D is possibly TRBD2 (5 bases). CDR3 coding DNA: TGTGCCAGCAGCCCGGACCCGTTAGCGAAAGGGGCCAACGTCCTGACTTTC. It yields the protein CASSPDPLAKGANVLTF.